Each of the 17 T cell receptor beta chains below was sequenced from the same sample in a study of type 1 regulatory T cells. One entry per CDR3 protein, called by TCRdb with MiXCR from the reads. The sample has approximately 97,000 distinct CDR3 sequences, roughly a third seen once. The sequenced material came from CD4+ T cells, either the whole sample or a sorted fraction (not recorded which). The receptor set was obtained from a human donor in good health.

V gene TRBV29-1 combines with J gene TRBJ2-5; no definite D call. The CDR3 extends over 12 amino acids. V was shortened by 4 bases and J by 2 bases, with 8 bases between the two germline ends. Germline V CDR1 and CDR2: SQVTM, ANQGSEA. For the CDR3, the DNA is TGCAGCGTTGGAGTCAAACAAGAGACCCAGTACTTC. It is translated as CSVGVKQETQYF.

This chain uses TRBV7-2 with TRBJ1-1; D remains unclear. CDR1 is SGHTA, CDR2 FQGNSA, per germline. Trimming took off 0 bases at V and 4 bases at J, with 3 bases between the two ends. The CDR3 has 12 residues. The CDR3 loop is CASSLALTEAFF. For the CDR3, the DNA is TGTGCCAGCAGCTTAGCACTCACTGAAGCTTTCTTT.

The V call is TRBV4-2, the J call TRBJ2-3, with 8 bases matching TRBD2. The germline CDR1 and CDR2 sequences are LGHNA and YNFKEQ. The trim removed 0 bases at V and 7 bases at J, leaving 9 bases unmatched. The CDR3 loop spans 16 amino acids. The CDR3 loop is CASSQDSTSGEYTQYF. DNA for the CDR3: TGTGCCAGCAGCCAAGATTCCACTAGCGGTGAATATACGCAGTATTTT.

This clonotype was seen a few times. The CDR3 is CASSTSGRTTDTQYF. The DNA for the CDR3 is TGTGCCAGCAGCACTAGCGGGAGGACGACAGATACGCAGTATTTT. The rearrangement links TRBV11-2 to TRBJ2-3; 12 nucleotides align to TRBD2. V lost 5 bases, J lost 3 bases, and 3 bases stayed unmatched. This CDR3 contains 15 residues. CDR1 is SGHAT, CDR2 FQNNGV, per germline.

The chain has TRBV28 and TRBJ2-1; D might be TRBD1 (6 bases). This CDR3 comprises 18 residues. Trimming stripped 3 bases from V and 5 bases from J, with 23 bases between. Germline V gene lookup returns CDR1 MDHEN and CDR2 SYDVKM. In nucleotides, the CDR3 is TGTGCCAGCAGTTTTCAATTTATTGGACAGCCTCGGGACAATGAGCAGTTCTTC. This sequence encodes CASSFQFIGQPRDNEQFF.

A word on this clonotype: One end of the junction varies from germline; a read error may be responsible. V is TRBV7-9 and J is TRBJ2-3; TRBD2 aligns across 9 bases. The CDR3 covers 14 residues. Per the germline V gene, CDR1 is SEHNR and CDR2 is FQNEAQ (reference sequence). The CDR3 spells CASNLAGDVDTQYF. As DNA, the CDR3 is TGTGCCAGCAACTTAGCGGGAGATGTAGATACGCAGTATTTT. The full variable domain, with the rest looked up from reference TRBV7-9 and TRBJ2-3, is DTGVSQNPRHKITKRGQNVTFRCDPISEHNRLYWYRQTLGQGPEFLTYFQNEAQLEKSRLLSDRFSAERPKGSFSTLEIQRTEQGDSAMYLCASNLAGDVDTQYFGPGTRLTVL.

V and J are TRBV29-1 and TRBJ2-2, with D unclear. CDR1 is SQVTM, CDR2 ANQGSEA, per germline. V was cut by 7 bases and J by 6 bases, with 21 bases left in between. CDR3 length: 15 residues. CDR3: CSAGELSIGSGELFF. The CDR3 region has the DNA TGCAGCGCCGGCGAGCTAAGTATAGGTTCCGGGGAGCTGTTTTTT.

This sequence joins TRBV19 and TRBJ2-2; 11 bases fit TRBD1. V lost 6 bases to trimming and J lost 2 bases; unmatched junction nucleotides: 8. The CDR3 covers 17 residues. CDR1 and CDR2 from the germline V gene are LNHDA and SQIVND (reference sequence). The CDR3 spells CASSSPGQGGNTGELFF. The CDR3 DNA reads TGTGCCAGTAGCTCGCCGGGACAGGGGGGAAACACCGGGGAGCTGTTTTTT.

As for this clonotype: One end of the junction varies from germline; a read error may be responsible. This sequence joins TRBV27 and TRBJ2-1, with TRBD1 matching 7 bases. This CDR3 spans 13 amino acids. Germline V lookup: CDR1 MNHEY, CDR2 SMNVEV (reference sequence). CDR3 sequence (DNA): TGTGACAGCAGAACTCTGACAGGGACCGAGCAGTTCTTC. Its protein is CDSRTLTGTEQFF.

This clonotype was counted between two and nine times. The rearrangement links TRBV7-2 to TRBJ2-1; 7 bases are shared with TRBD2. CDR1 SGHTA and CDR2 FQGNSA come from the germline V gene. This CDR3 contains 20 residues. The V gene end was trimmed by 1 base and the J gene end by 1 base; junction bases not matched to a gene: 16. In nucleotides, the CDR3 is TGTGCCAGCAGCTTAGGTCTAGTTTGGGAAGCGGGGATATCCTACAATGAGCAGTTCTTC. It codes for CASSLGLVWEAGISYNEQFF.

The rearrangement links TRBV5-1 to TRBJ2-1; 9 bases line up with TRBD2. V was clipped by 4 bases and J by 6 bases; unmatched bases: 11. CDR1 and CDR2 from the germline V gene are SGHRS and YFSETQ. The CDR3 is 16 residues long. DNA of the CDR3: TGCGCCAGCAGCGACGGGACCGGGACTAGCATCAATGAGCAGTTCTTC. Its translation: CASSDGTGTSINEQFF.

V and J are TRBV20-1 and TRBJ2-7; 8 nucleotides agree with TRBD2. The CDR3 is 16 residues long. With 0 bases clipped from V and 7 bases from J, the junction kept 14 bases outside the gene matches. Germline CDR1 and CDR2: DFQATT and SNEGSKA (reference sequence). The CDR3 protein is CSARDRTSGSLGEQYF. The CDR3 DNA is TGCAGTGCTAGAGATCGTACTAGCGGTTCTTTGGGGGAGCAGTACTTC.

The chain recombines TRBV12-3 or TRBV12-4 with TRBJ1-1; 8 bases map to TRBD1. This CDR3 spans 15 amino acids. With 3 bases clipped from V and 0 bases from J, the junction kept 3 bases outside the gene matches. This chain's CDR3 is CASSLQGALNTEAFF. The CDR3 DNA follows: TGTGCCAGCAGTTTGCAGGGGGCCTTGAACACTGAAGCTTTCTTT.

The chain couples TRBV9 to TRBJ1-4; 7 nucleotides line up with TRBD1. J gave up 7 bases and V 3 bases, and 9 bases lay outside the gene matches. Looked up from germline, CDR1 is SGDLS and CDR2 is YYNGEE. The CDR3 has 15 residues. This CDR3 reads CASSDRGQAAEKLFF. The CDR3 nucleotides read TGTGCCAGCAGCGACCGAGGACAGGCGGCTGAAAAACTGTTTTTT.

The CDR3 DNA reads TGCAGTGCTAGAGCGAGACAGGGCTACAATGAGCAGTTCTTC. Translating gives CSARARQGYNEQFF. This chain joins TRBV20-1 and TRBJ2-1, with TRBD1 identical over 7 bases. Germline assignment: CDR1 DFQATT and CDR2 SNEGSKA (reference sequence). Losses at the gene ends were 1 base for V and 3 bases for J; bases not matched to a gene: 3. The CDR3 is made up of 14 amino acids.

This chain uses TRBV30 with TRBJ2-1; TRBD2 matches 13 bases. Germline CDR1 GTSNPN, CDR2 SVGIG (reference sequence). J lost 6 bases, V lost 7 bases, and 18 bases had no gene match. The CDR3 spans 18 residues. The CDR3 sequence: CAYRRTSGGPGPLNEQFF. DNA for the CDR3: TGTGCCTACCGGAGGACTAGCGGGGGTCCCGGGCCCCTCAATGAGCAGTTCTTC. The full variable domain, completed using reference TRBV30 and TRBJ2-1, is SQTIHQWPATLVQPVGSPLSLECTVEGTSNPNLYWYRQAAGRGLQLLFYSVGIGQISSEVPQNLSASRPQDRQFILSSKKLLLSDSGFYLCAYRRTSGGPGPLNEQFFGPGTRLTVL.

This clonotype was found a few times. The chain links TRBV19 to TRBJ2-3; D remains unclear. Germline V lookup: CDR1 LNHDA, CDR2 SQIVND (reference sequence). This CDR3 has 14 residues. V lost 5 bases, J lost 2 bases, and 11 bases lay in between. CDR3 protein: CASSDTKFTDTQYF. For the CDR3, the DNA is TGTGCCAGTAGTGATACTAAGTTCACAGATACGCAGTATTTT.